The TCR beta chain under discussion was sequenced for a study of read filtering for tumor transcriptome and immune sequencing. CDR1 is MGHRA and CDR2 is YSYEKL in the germline V gene. This CDR3 has 14 amino acids. V shed 4 bases and J 6 bases; nucleotides not matched to a gene: 5. Molecular barcoded adaptors covering alpha/delta and beta/gamma chains were used on 400 to 450 ng RNA. TCRdb independently ran MiXCR on the reads; one entry per CDR3 protein. The table records 35,000 to 50,000 distinct CDR3 sequences, approximately 12% of them present only once. In its sample, this clonotype was seen many times.

The sample taken for sequencing was a population of CD138-negative cells sorted from bone marrow. The clonotype comes from a donor at least 40 years old with multiple myeloma. The V call is TRBV4-1, the J call TRBJ2-2, with 7 bases matching TRBD1. DNA for the CDR3: TGCGCCAGCAGCCTGATTCAGGGGGCCGGGGAGCTGTTTTTT. Translation gives CASSLIQGAGELFF.